The entry that follows covers one T cell receptor (beta chain) sequence. This sample is part of a study of shared T cell receptors in the human thymus. TCRdb keeps only in-frame clones here, not all; method: immunoSEQ multiplex PCR. The sample shows about 380,000 clones, 85% to 95% of them seen only once. Germline CDR1 is MDHEN and CDR2 is SYDVKM. The CDR3 covers 15 residues. Between the trimmed V and J ends, which lost 5 bases and 3 bases, there was a span of 14 bases. The sample comprised thymocytes. This receptor was identified in a human donor. The V call is TRBV28, the J call TRBJ1-5; D is possibly TRBD1 (5 bases). This CDR3 reads CASSPPYRINQPQHF. In DNA form, the CDR3 reads TGTGCCAGCAGTCCGCCATACAGGATCAATCAGCCCCAGCATTTT.